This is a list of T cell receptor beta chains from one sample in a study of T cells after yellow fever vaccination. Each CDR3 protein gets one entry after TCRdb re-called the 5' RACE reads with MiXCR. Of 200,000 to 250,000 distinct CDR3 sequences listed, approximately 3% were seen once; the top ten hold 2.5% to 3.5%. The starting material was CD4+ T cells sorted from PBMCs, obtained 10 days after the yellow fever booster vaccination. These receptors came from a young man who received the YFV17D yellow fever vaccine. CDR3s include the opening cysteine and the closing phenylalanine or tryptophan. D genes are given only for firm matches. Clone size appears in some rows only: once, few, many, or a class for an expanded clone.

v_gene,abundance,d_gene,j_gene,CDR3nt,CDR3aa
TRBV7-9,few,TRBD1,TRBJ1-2,TGTGCCAGCAGCCGGGAGGACAGGGAGAATGGCTACACCTTC,CASSREDRENGYTF
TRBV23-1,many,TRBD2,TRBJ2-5,TGCGCCAGCAGTCAATCTGGTAGCGGGGAAGAGACCCAGTACTTC,CASSQSGSGEETQYF
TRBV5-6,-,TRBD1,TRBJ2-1,TGTGCCAGCAGACAGGGACAGATGTGCAATGAGCAGTTCTTC,CASRQGQMCNEQFF
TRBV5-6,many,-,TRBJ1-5,TGTGCCAGCAGCTTCAGGGTTGGAGGGTTCAGGCAGCCCCAGCATTTT,CASSFRVGGFRQPQHF
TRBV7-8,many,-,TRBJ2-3,TGTGCCAGCAGCTTAGATAGCGTAGCAGATACGCAGTATTTT,CASSLDSVADTQYF
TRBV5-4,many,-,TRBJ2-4,TGTGCCAGCAGACAAGACGTAGCCAAAAACATTCAGTACTTC,CASRQDVAKNIQYF
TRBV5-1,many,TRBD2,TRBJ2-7,TGCGCCAGCAGTTCTCCGGGACTAGCGGGGAAAGAGCAGTACTTC,CASSSPGLAGKEQYF
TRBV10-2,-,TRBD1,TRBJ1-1,TGCGCCAGCAGGAAACAGGGGCGGAACACTGAAGCTTTCTTT,CASRKQGRNTEAFF
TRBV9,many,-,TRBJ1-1,TGTGCCAGCAGCGTAGATTGGGGGGGGAACACTGAAGCTTTCTTT,CASSVDWGGNTEAFF
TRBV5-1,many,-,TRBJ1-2,TGCGCCAGCAGCTTGGACAGACCTGACTATGGCTACACCTTC,CASSLDRPDYGYTF
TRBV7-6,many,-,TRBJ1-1,TGTGCCAGCAGCTTATCCGGGGTAGGCACTGAAGCTTTCTTT,CASSLSGVGTEAFF
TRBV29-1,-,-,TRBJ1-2,TGCAGCGTTGAACACGGCTACACCTTC,CSVEHGYTF
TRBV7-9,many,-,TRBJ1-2,TGTGCCAGCAGGATGTCGGGGGGCTTTGGCTACACCTTC,CASRMSGGFGYTF
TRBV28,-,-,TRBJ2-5,TGTGCCAGCTGTCGACTTCTCTCCGAGACCCAGTACTTC,CASCRLLSETQYF
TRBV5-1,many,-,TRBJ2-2,TGCGCCAGCAGCTTGATAGGGAACACCGGGGAGCTGTTTTTT,CASSLIGNTGELFF
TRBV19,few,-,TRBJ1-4,TGTGCCAGTTCCGGACAGTTGCGTGAAAAACTGTTTTTT,CASSGQLREKLFF
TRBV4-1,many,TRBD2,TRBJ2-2,TGCGCCACCGGACCGGGACTAAGGAACACCGGGGAGCTGTTTTTT,CATGPGLRNTGELFF
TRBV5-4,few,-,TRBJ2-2,TGTGCCATCAAAGGACAGCAAACGAACACCGGGGAGCTGTTTTTT,CAIKGQQTNTGELFF
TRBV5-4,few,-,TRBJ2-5,TGTGCCAGCAGCTCGGACCCCTCGGGAGAGACCCAGTACTTC,CASSSDPSGETQYF
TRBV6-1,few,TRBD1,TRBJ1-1,TGTGCCAGCAGTGAACCAGGGGGGAGGGTTAACACTGAAGCTTTCTTT,CASSEPGGRVNTEAFF
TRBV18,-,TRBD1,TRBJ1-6,TGTGCCAGTTCCCAGGGGGGCCTGGGAAATTCACCCCTCCACTTT,CASSQGGLGNSPLHF
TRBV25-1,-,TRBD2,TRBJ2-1,TGTGCCAGCAGTGAGGCGGGGGGGGACTACAATGAGCAGTTCTTC,CASSEAGGDYNEQFF
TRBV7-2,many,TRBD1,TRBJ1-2,TGTGCCAGCAGCCGGGACAGAGAACCCTATGGCTACACCTTC,CASSRDREPYGYTF
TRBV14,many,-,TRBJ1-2,TGTGCCAGCAGCCAAGGAGCTGAGGGTGGCTACACCTTC,CASSQGAEGGYTF
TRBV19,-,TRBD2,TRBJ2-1,TGTGCCAGTAGTACTAGCGGGTCGAGCTCCTACAATGAGCAGTTCTTC,CASSTSGSSSYNEQFF
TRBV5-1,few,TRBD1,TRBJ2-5,TGCGCCAGCAGTAGGGGACAGGATCGAGGGACCCAGTACTTC,CASSRGQDRGTQYF
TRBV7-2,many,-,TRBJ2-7,TGTGCCAGCAGCGACGGAAGGGGGGGGCAGGGCGAGCAGTACTTC,CASSDGRGGQGEQYF
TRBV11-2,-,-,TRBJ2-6,TGTGCCAGCACCCTAAAAGTACAGGGACGAGGATTTGGGGCCAACGTCCTGACTTTC,CASTLKVQGRGFGANVLTF
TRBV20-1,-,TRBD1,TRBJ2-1,TGCAGTGCTAGAAGGTTGACAGGGAGATACAATGAGCAGTTCTTC,CSARRLTGRYNEQFF
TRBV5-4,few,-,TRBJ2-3,TGTGCCAGCAGCCCTTCCGTCTCAAACACAGATACGCAGTATTTT,CASSPSVSNTDTQYF
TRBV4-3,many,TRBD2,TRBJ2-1,TGCGCCAGCAACGTTTGGACGGGGGGACCGAACTACAATGAGCAGTTCTTC,CASNVWTGGPNYNEQFF
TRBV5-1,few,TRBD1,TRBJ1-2,TGCGCCAGTAGACAGGGGGTGATAAACTATGGCTACACCTTC,CASRQGVINYGYTF
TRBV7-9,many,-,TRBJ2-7,TGTGCCAGCAGCTTAGAGTACTTC,CASSLEYF
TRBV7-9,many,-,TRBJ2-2,TGTGCCAGCAGCTTAGGACAGGGACTGAACACCGGGGAGCTGTTTTTT,CASSLGQGLNTGELFF
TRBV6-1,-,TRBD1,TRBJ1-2,TGTGCCAGCAGTGAAATACAGGGGGCGAGTTACACCTTC,CASSEIQGASYTF
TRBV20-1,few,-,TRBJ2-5,TGCAGTGCCTTTTCGACTGGGCAAGAGACCCAGTACTTC,CSAFSTGQETQYF
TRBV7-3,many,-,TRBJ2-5,TGTGCCAGCAGCTTCGGGACTGGACAAGAGACCCAGTACTTC,CASSFGTGQETQYF
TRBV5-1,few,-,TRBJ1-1,TGCGCCAGCAGCTTGGCAGGGATGACTGAAGCTTTCTTT,CASSLAGMTEAFF
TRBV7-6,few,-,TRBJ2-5,TGTGCCAGCAGCTTACACGGTGAAGAGACCCAGTACTTC,CASSLHGEETQYF
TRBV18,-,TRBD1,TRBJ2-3,TGTGCCAGCTCACCAAGGGGACAGGGGATTTATACAGGGCAGTATTTT,CASSPRGQGIYTGQYF
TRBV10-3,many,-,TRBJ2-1,TGTGCCATCAGCAGCCGGGGCCGCTCCCTCTACAATGAGCAGTTCTTC,CAISSRGRSLYNEQFF
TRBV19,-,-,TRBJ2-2,TGTGCCAGTAGAACGCTATGGCCGGCAGGGGACACCGGGGAGCTGTTTTTT,CASRTLWPAGDTGELFF
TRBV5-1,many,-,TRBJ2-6,TGCGCCAGCAGCTTGGGTCAGGGAGGCAACGTCCTGACTTTC,CASSLGQGGNVLTF
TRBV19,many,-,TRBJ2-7,TGTGCCAGTAGTATAAACGACCCCGGGGGCGCGCAGTACTTC,CASSINDPGGAQYF
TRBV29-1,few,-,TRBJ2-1,TGCAGCGTTAGGAATGAGCAGTTCTTC,CSVRNEQFF
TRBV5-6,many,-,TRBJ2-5,TGTGCCAGCAGCTTGCGATTGGGAGAGACCCAGTACTTC,CASSLRLGETQYF
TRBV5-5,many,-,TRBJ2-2,TGTGCCAGCAGCTTGTATATCGGGGAGCTGTTTTTT,CASSLYIGELFF
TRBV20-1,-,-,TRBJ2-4,TGCAGTGCGGGGGCTGGGGGCAAAAACATTCAGTACTTC,CSAGAGGKNIQYF
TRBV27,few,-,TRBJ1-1,TGTGCCAGCAGTTTATCGTACGGGTTCACTGAAGCTTTCTTT,CASSLSYGFTEAFF
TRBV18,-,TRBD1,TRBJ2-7,TGTGCCAGCTCACCACAGGGGGCGGACTACGAGCAGTACTTC,CASSPQGADYEQYF